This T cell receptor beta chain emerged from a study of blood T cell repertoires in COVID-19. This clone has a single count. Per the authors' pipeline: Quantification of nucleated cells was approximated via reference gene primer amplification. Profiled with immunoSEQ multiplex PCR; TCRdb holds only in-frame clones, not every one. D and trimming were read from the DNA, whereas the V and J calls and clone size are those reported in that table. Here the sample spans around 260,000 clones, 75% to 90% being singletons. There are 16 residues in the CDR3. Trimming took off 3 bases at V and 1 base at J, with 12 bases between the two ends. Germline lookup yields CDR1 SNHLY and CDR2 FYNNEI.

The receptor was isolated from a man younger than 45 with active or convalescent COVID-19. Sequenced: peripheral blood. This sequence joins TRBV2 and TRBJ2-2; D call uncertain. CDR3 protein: CASSEHRMENTGELFF. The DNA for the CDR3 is TGTGCCAGCAGTGAGCACAGAATGGAGAACACCGGGGAGCTGTTTTTT.